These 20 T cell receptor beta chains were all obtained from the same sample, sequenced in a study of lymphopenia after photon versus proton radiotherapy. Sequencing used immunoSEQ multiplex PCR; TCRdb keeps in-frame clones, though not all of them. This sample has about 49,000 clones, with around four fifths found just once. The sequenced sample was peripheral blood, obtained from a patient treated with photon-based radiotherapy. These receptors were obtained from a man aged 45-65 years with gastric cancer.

This CDR3 reads CAWSGGQGRNYGYTF. CDR3 coding DNA: TGTGCCTGGAGTGGGGGACAGGGCAGAAACTATGGCTACACCTTC. This chain joins TRBV30 and TRBJ1-2; 9 bases match TRBD1. Germline values: CDR1 GTSNPN, CDR2 SVGIG (reference sequence). The trim removed 1 base at V and 2 bases at J, leaving 5 bases unmatched. The CDR3 runs 15 residues.

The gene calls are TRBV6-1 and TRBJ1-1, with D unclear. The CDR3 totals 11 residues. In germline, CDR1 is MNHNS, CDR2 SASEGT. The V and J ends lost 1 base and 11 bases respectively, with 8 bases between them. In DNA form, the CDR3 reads TGTGCCAGCAGTGAAGGGGGTTTCGCTTTCTTT. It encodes CASSEGGFAFF.

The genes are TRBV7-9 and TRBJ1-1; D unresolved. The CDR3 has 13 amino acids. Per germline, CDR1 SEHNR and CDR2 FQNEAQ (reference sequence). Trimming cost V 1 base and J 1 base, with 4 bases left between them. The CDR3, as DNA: TGTGCCAGCAGCTTAGAAGGGAACACTGAAGCTTTCTTT. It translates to CASSLEGNTEAFF.

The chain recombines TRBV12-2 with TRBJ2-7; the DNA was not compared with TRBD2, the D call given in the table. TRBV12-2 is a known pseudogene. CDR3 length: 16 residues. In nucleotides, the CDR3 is TGTGCAAGTCGCCTTATTCACGGACTAGCGGGACAAGAGCAGTACTTC. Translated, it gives CASRLIHGLAGQEQYF.

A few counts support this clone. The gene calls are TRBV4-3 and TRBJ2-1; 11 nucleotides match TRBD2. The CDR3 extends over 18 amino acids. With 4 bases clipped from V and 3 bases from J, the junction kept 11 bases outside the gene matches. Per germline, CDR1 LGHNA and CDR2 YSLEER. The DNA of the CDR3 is TGCGCCAGCAGCCTCCGCCCCCCAACTAGCGGGAGCTACAATGAGCAGTTCTTC. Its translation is CASSLRPPTSGSYNEQFF.

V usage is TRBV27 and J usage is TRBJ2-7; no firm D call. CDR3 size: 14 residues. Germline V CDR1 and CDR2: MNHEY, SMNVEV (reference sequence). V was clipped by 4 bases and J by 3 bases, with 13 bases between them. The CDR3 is CASSSSTIFYEQYF. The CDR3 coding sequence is TGTGCCAGCAGTTCCTCGACAATTTTCTACGAGCAGTACTTC.

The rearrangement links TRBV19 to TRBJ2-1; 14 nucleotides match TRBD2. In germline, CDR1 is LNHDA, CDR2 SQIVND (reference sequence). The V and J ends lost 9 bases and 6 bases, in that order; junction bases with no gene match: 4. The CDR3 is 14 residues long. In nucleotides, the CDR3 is TGTGCCAGCCGGACTAGCGGGAGGCTCAATGAGCAGTTCTTC. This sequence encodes CASRTSGRLNEQFF.

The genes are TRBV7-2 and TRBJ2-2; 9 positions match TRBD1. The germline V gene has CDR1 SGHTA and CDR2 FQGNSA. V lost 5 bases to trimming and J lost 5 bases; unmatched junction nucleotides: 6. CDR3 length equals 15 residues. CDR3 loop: CASSAGTGRTGELFF. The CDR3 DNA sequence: TGTGCCAGCAGCGCCGGGACAGGGAGGACCGGGGAGCTGTTTTTT.

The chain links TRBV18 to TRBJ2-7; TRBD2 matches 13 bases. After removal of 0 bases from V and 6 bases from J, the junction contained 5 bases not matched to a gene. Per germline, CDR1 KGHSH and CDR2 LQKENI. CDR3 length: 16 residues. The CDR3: CASSPPGTSGIREQYF. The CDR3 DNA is TGTGCCAGCTCACCACCAGGGACTAGCGGGATTCGCGAGCAGTACTTC.

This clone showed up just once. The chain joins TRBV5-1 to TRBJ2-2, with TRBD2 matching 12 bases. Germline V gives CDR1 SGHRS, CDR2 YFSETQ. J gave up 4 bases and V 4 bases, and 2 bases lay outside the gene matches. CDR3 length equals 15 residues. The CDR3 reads CASSRTSGTTGELFF. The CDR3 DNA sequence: TGCGCCAGCAGCCGGACTAGCGGGACCACCGGGGAGCTGTTTTTT. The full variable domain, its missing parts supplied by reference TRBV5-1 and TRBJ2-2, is KAGVTQTPRYLIKTRGQQVTLSCSPISGHRSVSWYQQTPGQGLQFLFEYFSETQRNKGNFPGRFSGRQFSNSRSEMNVSTLELGDSALYLCASSRTSGTTGELFFGEGSRLTVL.

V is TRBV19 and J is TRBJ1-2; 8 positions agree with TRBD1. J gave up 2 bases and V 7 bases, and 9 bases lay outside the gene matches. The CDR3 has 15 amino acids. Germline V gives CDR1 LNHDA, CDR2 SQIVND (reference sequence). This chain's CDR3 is CASTLGTGPNYGYTF. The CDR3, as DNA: TGTGCCAGTACCCTCGGGACAGGCCCAAACTATGGCTACACCTTC.

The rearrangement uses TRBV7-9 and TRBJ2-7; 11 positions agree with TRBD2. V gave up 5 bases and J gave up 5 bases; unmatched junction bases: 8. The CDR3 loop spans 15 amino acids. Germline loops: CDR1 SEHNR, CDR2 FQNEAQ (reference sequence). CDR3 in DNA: TGTGCCAGCAGCCCGAGACTAGCGGGGTTCAACGAGCAGTACTTC. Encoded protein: CASSPRLAGFNEQYF.

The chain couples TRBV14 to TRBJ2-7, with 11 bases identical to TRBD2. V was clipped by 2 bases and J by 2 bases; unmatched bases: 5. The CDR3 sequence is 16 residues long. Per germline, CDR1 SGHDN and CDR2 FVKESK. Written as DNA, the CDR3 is TGTGCCAGCAGCCAATTGACTAGCGGGGAGGCCTACGAGCAGTACTTC. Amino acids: CASSQLTSGEAYEQYF.

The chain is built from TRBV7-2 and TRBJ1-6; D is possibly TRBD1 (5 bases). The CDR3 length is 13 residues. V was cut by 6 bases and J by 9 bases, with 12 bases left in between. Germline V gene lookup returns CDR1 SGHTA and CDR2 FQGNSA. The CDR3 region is CASRQDGTSPLHF. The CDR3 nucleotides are TGTGCCAGCAGACAGGACGGGACTTCACCCCTCCACTTT.

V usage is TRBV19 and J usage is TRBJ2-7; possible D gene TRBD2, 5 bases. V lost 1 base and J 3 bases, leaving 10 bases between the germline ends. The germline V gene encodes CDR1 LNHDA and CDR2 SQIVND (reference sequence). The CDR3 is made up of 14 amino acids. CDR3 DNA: TGTGCCAGTAGTATAGGACCCGGGATCTACGAGCAGTACTTC. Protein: CASSIGPGIYEQYF.

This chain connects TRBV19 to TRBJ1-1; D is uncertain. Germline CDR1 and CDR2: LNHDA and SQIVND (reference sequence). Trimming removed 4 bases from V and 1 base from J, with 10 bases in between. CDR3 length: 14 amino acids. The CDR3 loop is CASSRAVGNTEAFF. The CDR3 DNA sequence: TGTGCCAGTAGTAGAGCGGTGGGGAACACTGAAGCTTTCTTT.

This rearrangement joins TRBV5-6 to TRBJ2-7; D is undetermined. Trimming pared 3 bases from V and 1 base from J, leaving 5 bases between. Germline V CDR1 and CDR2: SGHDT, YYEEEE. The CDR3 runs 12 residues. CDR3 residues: CASSSRSYEQYF. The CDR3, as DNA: TGTGCCAGCAGCTCTAGGTCCTACGAGCAGTACTTC.

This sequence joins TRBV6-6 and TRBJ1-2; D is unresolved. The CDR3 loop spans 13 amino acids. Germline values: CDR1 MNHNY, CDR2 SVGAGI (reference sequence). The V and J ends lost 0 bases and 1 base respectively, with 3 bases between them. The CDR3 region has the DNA TGTGCCAGCAGTTACTCCCTTAACTATGGCTACACCTTC. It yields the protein CASSYSLNYGYTF.

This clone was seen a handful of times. The DNA for the CDR3 is TGCGCCAGCAGTCAATCGGGGCCCCGCCGATACGAGCAGTACTTC. Its protein product is CASSQSGPRRYEQYF. The chain has TRBV23-1 and TRBJ2-7; D is possibly TRBD1 (5 bases). TRBV23-1 is an ORF; its function is uncertain. This CDR3 is built from 15 residues. Trimming shortened V by 0 bases and J by 4 bases, and 13 bases separated the two germline ends.

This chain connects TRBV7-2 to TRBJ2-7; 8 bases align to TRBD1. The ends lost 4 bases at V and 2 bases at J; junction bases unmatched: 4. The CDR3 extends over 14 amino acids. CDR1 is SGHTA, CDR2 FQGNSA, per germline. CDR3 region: CASSSPTGAYEQYF. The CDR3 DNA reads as TGTGCCAGCAGCTCGCCGACAGGGGCCTACGAGCAGTACTTC.